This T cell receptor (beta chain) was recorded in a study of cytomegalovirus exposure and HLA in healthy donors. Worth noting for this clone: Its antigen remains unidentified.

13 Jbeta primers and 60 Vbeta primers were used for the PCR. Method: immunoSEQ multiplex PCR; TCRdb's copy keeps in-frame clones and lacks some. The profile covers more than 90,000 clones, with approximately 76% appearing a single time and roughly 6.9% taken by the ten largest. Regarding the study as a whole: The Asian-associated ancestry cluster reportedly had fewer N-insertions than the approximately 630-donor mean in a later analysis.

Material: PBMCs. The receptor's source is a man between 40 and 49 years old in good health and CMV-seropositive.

The CDR3 here is CASSLRAGGRDTQYF. The DNA of the CDR3 is TGTGCCAGCAGTTTACGGGCGGGAGGGCGAGATACGCAGTATTTT. The chain couples TRBV27 to TRBJ2-3; 9 bases line up with TRBD2. Trimming at V came to 2 bases and at J to 5 bases, leaving 5 bases not matched to a gene. CDR1 MNHEY and CDR2 SMNVEV come from the germline V gene (reference sequence). The CDR3 covers 15 residues.